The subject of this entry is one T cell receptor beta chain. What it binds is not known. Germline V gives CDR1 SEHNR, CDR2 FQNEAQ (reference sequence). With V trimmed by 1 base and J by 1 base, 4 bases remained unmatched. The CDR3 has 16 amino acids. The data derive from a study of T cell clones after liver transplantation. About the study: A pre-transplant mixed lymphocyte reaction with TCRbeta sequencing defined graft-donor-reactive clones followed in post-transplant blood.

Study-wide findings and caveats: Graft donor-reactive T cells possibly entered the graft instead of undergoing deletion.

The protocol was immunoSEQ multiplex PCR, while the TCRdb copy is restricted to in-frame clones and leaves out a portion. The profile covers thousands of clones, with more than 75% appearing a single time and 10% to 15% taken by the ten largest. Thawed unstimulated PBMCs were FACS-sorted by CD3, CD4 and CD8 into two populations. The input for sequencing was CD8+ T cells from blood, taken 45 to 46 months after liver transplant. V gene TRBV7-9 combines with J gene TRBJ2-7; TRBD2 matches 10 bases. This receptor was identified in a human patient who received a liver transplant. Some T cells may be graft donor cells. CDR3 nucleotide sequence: TGTGCCAGCAGCTTAGTGCTAGCGGGAGCATCCTACGAGCAGTACTTC. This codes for CASSLVLAGASYEQYF.